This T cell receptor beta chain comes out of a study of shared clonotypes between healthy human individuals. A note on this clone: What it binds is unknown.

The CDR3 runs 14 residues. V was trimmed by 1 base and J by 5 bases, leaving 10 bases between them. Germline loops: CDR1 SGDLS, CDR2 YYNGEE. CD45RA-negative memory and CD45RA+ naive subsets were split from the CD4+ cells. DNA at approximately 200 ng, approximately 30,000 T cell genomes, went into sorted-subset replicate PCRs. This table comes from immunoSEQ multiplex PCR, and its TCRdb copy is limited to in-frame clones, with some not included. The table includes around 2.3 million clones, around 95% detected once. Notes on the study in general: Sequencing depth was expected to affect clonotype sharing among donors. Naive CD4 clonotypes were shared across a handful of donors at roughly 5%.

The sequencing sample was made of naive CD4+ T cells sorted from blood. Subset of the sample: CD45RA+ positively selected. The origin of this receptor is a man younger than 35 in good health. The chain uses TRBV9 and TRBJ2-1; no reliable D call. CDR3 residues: CASSVSPTNNEQFF. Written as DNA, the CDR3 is TGTGCCAGCAGCGTATCCCCCACCAACAATGAGCAGTTCTTC.